The clone carrying this T cell receptor (beta chain) was found once. The source of the sample is a study of blood T cell repertoires in COVID-19. The CDR3 is 13 residues long. Germline-derived CDR1 and CDR2 are LGHDT and YNNKEL (reference sequence). Trimming removed 2 bases at V and 2 bases at J, with 6 bases between. Produced via immunoSEQ multiplex PCR; TCRdb's table is partial and in-frame only. The data hold 200,000 to 250,000 clones, with roughly 85% observed a single time. The chain links TRBV3-1 (or the pseudogene TRBV3-2) to TRBJ2-5; the D is unclear. Material: PBMCs or T cells enriched from blood (not recorded which). This sequence was found in a woman aged 40 to 49 who had been exposed to COVID-19. CDR3 in DNA: TGTGCCAGCAGCCAATTAGCACAAGAGACCCAGTACTTC. It translates to CASSQLAQETQYF.